The sequence of this TCR beta chain was determined in a study of radiotherapy plus CTLA-4 blockade in lung cancer. At the level of the study: For around 18% of patients, objective responses occurred, and roughly 31% had disease control.

The data were produced by immunoSEQ multiplex PCR, yet TCRdb's version contains in-frame clones alone and is incomplete. In the table there are roughly 110,000 clones, roughly four fifths of which are singletons. This clone was recorded only once. Antigen specificity is unknown. Focal radiation plus CTLA-4 blockade with ipilimumab was administered to patients who had chemo-refractory metastatic non-small-cell lung cancer. Whole-study findings and limits: Early shifts in blood T cell clones, with interferon-beta, reportedly predicted response best. There was expansion of tumor-derived TCR clones in blood after radiotherapy plus ipilimumab.

The CDR3 consists of 16 residues. The junction had 4 bases not matched to a gene; V was cut back by 3 bases and J by 6 bases. CDR1 is SGHNT, CDR2 YYREEE, per germline (reference sequence). This chain links TRBV5-4 with TRBJ2-1; TRBD2 aligns across 15 bases. This receptor was taken from a human donor with non-small cell lung cancer that progressed on radiotherapy plus ipilimumab. Some clones in this sample may be carry-over from other donors' samples. Sample: peripheral blood, taken from a patient treated with radiotherapy plus ipilimumab. CDR3 in DNA: TGTGCCAGCAGCTCGGGACTAGCGGGGGGAGGCAATGAGCAGTTCTTC. Its translation: CASSSGLAGGGNEQFF.